This TCR beta chain was obtained from a study of shared clonotypes between healthy human individuals. Turning to the study itself: With ages of 18 to 49, the donors were two women and a few men. Findings and limits, study-wide: Sequencing depth was expected to affect clonotype sharing among donors.

On this clone itself: The target antigen is unknown.

The table came from immunoSEQ multiplex PCR; TCRdb's copy has only in-frame clones and leaves some out. The sample gives about 580,000 clones, about 98% of which show up once; approximately 0.33% is in the top ten. Terminally differentiated effector memory CD45RA+ cells were excluded by CCR7 positive selection of CD45RO-negative cells. CDR3 length: 13 residues. The sample was naive CD8+ T cells sorted from blood. This chain connects TRBV12-2 to TRBJ1-2. TRBV12-2 is a documented pseudogene. This clonotype originated in a man between 25 and 39 years old in good health. CDR3 in DNA: TGTGCAAGTCGCCAAGCTCGCACTTGGGGCTACACCTTC. It specifies CASRQARTWGYTF.